Reported below is one TCR beta chain. Antigen specificity is unknown. These data belong to a study of T cell responses to AZD1222 COVID-19 vaccine. The study, taken as a whole, reports: Spike-wide vaccine-associated CD4 TCRs dominated at 160-218 and 743-854. White British people made up most donors, females outnumbered males, and clonal diversity was possibly underestimated. Repertoire samples came only from after the peak T cell response.

The data were produced by immunoSEQ multiplex PCR, yet TCRdb's version contains in-frame clones alone and is incomplete. This table has roughly 120,000 clones, about 90% appearing once. CDR3 length equals 11 residues. Germline V gene data show CDR1 as LGHNT and CDR2 as FRNRAP. V was trimmed by 5 bases and J by 15 bases, leaving 14 bases between them. Specimen: peripheral blood, collected on day 0 of AZD1222 vaccination. The receptor's source is an adult in good health. This chain connects TRBV12-5 to TRBJ2-1, with a possible D match to TRBD2 (5 bases). The CDR3 coding sequence is TGTGCTAGTGGTCTTAACGGGATGCGGTTCTTC. It specifies CASGLNGMRFF.